These 23 T cell receptor beta chains were sequenced from one sample in a study of cytomegalovirus exposure and HLA in healthy donors. The PCR employed 60 Vbeta primers together with 13 Jbeta primers. Some clones are missing from TCRdb's copy, which holds only in-frame ones; the method was immunoSEQ multiplex PCR. Here the sample spans some 250,000 clones, over 70% being singletons. Material: PBMCs. These receptors were obtained from a woman aged 60-75 years in good health and CMV-seropositive.

This clone was detected only a few times. V is TRBV18 and J is TRBJ1-1; D may be TRBD1 (6 bases). The ends were cut back, 0 bases at V and 1 base at J, with 12 bases in the middle. CDR1 and CDR2 (germline): KGHSH, LQKENI. The CDR3 sequence is 16 residues long. The chain's CDR3 is CASSPPTGTSNTEAFF. As DNA, the CDR3 is TGTGCCAGCTCACCACCGACAGGTACTTCGAACACTGAAGCTTTCTTT.

The chain links TRBV28 to TRBJ2-1, with D maybe TRBD1 (6 bases). Trimming took off 7 bases at V and 4 bases at J, with 20 bases between the two ends. The germline CDR1 and CDR2 sequences are MDHEN and SYDVKM. The CDR3 spans 16 residues. Here the CDR3 DNA reads TGTGCCAGCACCCCAGGGGATCTAGCCGATTACAATGAGCAGTTCTTC. Its protein is CASTPGDLADYNEQFF.

The genes are TRBV15 and TRBJ1-2; D gene ambiguous. The length of the CDR3 is 15 residues. CDR1 and CDR2 (germline): LNHNV, YYDKDF (reference sequence). The ends were cut back, 1 base at V and 6 bases at J, with 15 bases in the middle. The CDR3 DNA is TGTGCCACCAGCAGAGGCCCAGGCCCCCTCGATGGCTACACCTTC. Residues: CATSRGPGPLDGYTF.

The rearrangement uses TRBV5-4 and TRBJ2-2; 7 bases are a match to TRBD2. The CDR3 totals 14 residues. Germline trimming cut 6 bases from V and 4 bases from J; bases unmatched to any gene: 6. Germline V gene data show CDR1 as SGHNT and CDR2 as YYREEE (reference sequence). The CDR3 reads CASNRGEGTGELFF. In nucleotides, the CDR3 is TGTGCCAGCAATCGAGGGGAGGGCACCGGGGAGCTGTTTTTT.

This clone has just one count. V gene TRBV5-1 combines with J gene TRBJ2-5; TRBD2 aligns across 11 bases. Germline trimming cut 4 bases from V and 5 bases from J; bases unmatched to any gene: 7. The V gene's germline CDR1 is SGHRS and CDR2 YFSETQ. This CDR3 is 15 amino acids long. CDR3 DNA sequence: TGCGCCAGCAGCAGTAGCGGGAGGGCCGGTGAGACCCAGTACTTC. This encodes CASSSSGRAGETQYF. Together with reference TRBV5-1 and TRBJ2-5, the CDR3 gives the full variable domain: KAGVTQTPRYLIKTRGQQVTLSCSPISGHRSVSWYQQTPGQGLQFLFEYFSETQRNKGNFPGRFSGRQFSNSRSEMNVSTLELGDSALYLCASSSSGRAGETQYFGPGTRLLVL.

The chain couples TRBV9 to TRBJ1-2; no firm D call. CDR1 and CDR2 (germline): SGDLS, YYNGEE. Trimming removed 3 bases from V and 1 base from J, with 16 bases in between. The CDR3 extends over 16 amino acids. The CDR3 spells CASSAHLGTDNYGYTF. CDR3 nucleotides: TGTGCCAGCAGCGCCCACTTGGGTACAGATAACTATGGCTACACCTTC. Filled out from reference TRBV9 and TRBJ1-2, the complete variable domain reads DSGVTQTPKHLITATGQRVTLRCSPRSGDLSVYWYQQSLDQGLQFLIQYYNGEERAKGNILERFSAQQFPDLHSELNLSSLELGDSALYFCASSAHLGTDNYGYTFGSGTRLTVV.

The DNA for the CDR3 is TGTGCCAGCAGCTTAGTGAGCGAGCAGTACTTC. Translating it yields CASSLVSEQYF. This chain links TRBV11-2 with TRBJ2-7; D not certain. Germline CDR1 SGHAT, CDR2 FQNNGV. V was pared by 1 base and J by 6 bases, with 4 bases between. The CDR3 is 11 amino acids.

This clone was seen more than once but under ten times. The chain has TRBV6-1 and TRBJ1-5; TRBD1 matches 8 bases. Unmatched junction bases numbered 7, after V lost 3 bases and J lost 9 bases. CDR1 MNHNS and CDR2 SASEGT come from the germline V gene. This CDR3 spans 14 amino acids. CDR3 loop: CASSEGQALSPQHF. The DNA of the CDR3 is TGTGCCAGCAGTGAGGGACAGGCCCTATCGCCCCAGCATTTT.

The chain couples TRBV19 to TRBJ2-2; no clear D gene. V was clipped by 6 bases and J by 2 bases, with 7 bases between them. This CDR3 contains 13 residues. CDR1 is LNHDA, CDR2 SQIVND, per germline (reference sequence). CDR3 nucleotide sequence: TGTGCCAGTAGGAACACAAACACCGGGGAGCTGTTTTTT. Its protein is CASRNTNTGELFF.

The genes are TRBV7-9 and TRBJ1-1; the match to TRBD1 covers 7 bases. From germline, CDR1 is SEHNR and CDR2 FQNEAQ (reference sequence). Trimming took 7 bases from V and 1 from J; bases not matched to a gene: 9. The CDR3 contains 15 residues. The CDR3 reads CASTPRSGGNTEAFF. CDR3 in DNA: TGTGCCAGCACCCCCAGGTCAGGGGGGAACACTGAAGCTTTCTTT.

This sequence joins TRBV29-1 and TRBJ1-2, with 9 bases matching TRBD1. The germline V gene encodes CDR1 SQVTM and CDR2 ANQGSEA. With V trimmed by 4 bases and J by 2 bases, 5 bases remained unmatched. This CDR3 comprises 14 residues. The CDR3: CSVGTGVLNYGYTF. CDR3 sequence (DNA): TGCAGCGTTGGGACAGGGGTCTTAAACTATGGCTACACCTTC.

The rearrangement joins TRBV6-1 to TRBJ1-2; D is uncertain. CDR3 size: 15 residues. Germline-derived CDR1 and CDR2 are MNHNS and SASEGT. The V and J ends lost 1 base and 0 bases respectively, with 9 bases between them. The CDR3 loop is CASSEVLWPNYGYTF. The CDR3 nucleotides read TGTGCCAGCAGTGAAGTCTTATGGCCTAACTATGGCTACACCTTC.

J is TRBJ2-1 and V is TRBV9; TRBD1 agrees at 8 bases. Trimming cost V 3 bases and J 15 bases; bases outside gene matches: 11. Per the germline V gene, CDR1 is SGDLS and CDR2 is YYNGEE. The CDR3 totals 13 residues. In DNA, the CDR3 is TGTGCCAGCAGCGGCCTCCGGGACAGGCTTCCGTTCTTC. Translating it yields CASSGLRDRLPFF.

Comments on this clone: The sample contains more than one DNA sequence encoding this CDR3. The chain joins TRBV29-1 to TRBJ2-1; TRBD2 agrees at 10 bases. CDR3 size: 14 residues. V lost 5 bases and J lost 7; bases outside the gene matches: 8. The germline V gene encodes CDR1 SQVTM and CDR2 ANQGSEA. This CDR3 is CSVLRTSGSNEQFF. CDR3 nucleotide sequence: TGCAGCGTTCTGCGGACTAGCGGCTCTAATGAGCAGTTCTTC.

The chain uses TRBV7-2 and TRBJ1-1; TRBD1 agrees at 9 bases. Germline CDR1 is SGHTA and CDR2 is FQGNSA. J gave up 8 bases and V 3 bases, and 4 bases lay outside the gene matches. The length of the CDR3 is 13 residues. The CDR3 sequence is CASSLTGGFEAFF. The CDR3 DNA reads TGTGCCAGCAGCTTGACAGGGGGGTTCGAAGCTTTCTTT.

The rearrangement joins TRBV29-1 to TRBJ2-1; D call uncertain. The germline V gene encodes CDR1 SQVTM and CDR2 ANQGSEA. V lost 8 bases to trimming and J lost 4 bases, with 9 bases between them. The CDR3 loop spans 11 amino acids. The CDR3 region is CSPSRYNEQFF. CDR3 DNA: TGCAGCCCCTCCCGGTACAATGAGCAGTTCTTC.

This clone was counted once. The chain is built from TRBV28 and TRBJ1-5; 12 bases agree with TRBD1. The V gene's germline CDR1 is MDHEN and CDR2 SYDVKM. J was trimmed by 2 bases and V by 6 bases; bases with no gene match: 17. The CDR3 loop spans 20 amino acids. The CDR3 region has the DNA TGTGCCAGCAGCTTACCCCGAGGGACAGGGGGCCCTATTGGCAATCAGCCCCAGCATTTT. Translated: CASSLPRGTGGPIGNQPQHF. Supplemented by reference TRBV28 and TRBJ1-5, the full variable domain reads DVKVTQSSRYLVKRTGEKVFLECVQDMDHENMFWYRQDPGLGLRLIYFSYDVKMKEKGDIPEGYSVSREKKERFSLILESASTNQTSMYLCASSLPRGTGGPIGNQPQHFGDGTRLSIL.

This chain joins TRBV28 and TRBJ2-7; maybe TRBD1 (6 bases). CDR3 length: 13 amino acids. Germline V lookup: CDR1 MDHEN, CDR2 SYDVKM. V lost 7 bases and J lost 4, with 14 bases in between. CDR3 amino acids: CASNPAGVYEQYF. The DNA for the CDR3 is TGTGCCAGCAATCCGGCAGGGGTGTACGAGCAGTACTTC.

This clone turned up a few times. V and J are TRBV5-1 and TRBJ2-3; 14 bases map to TRBD2. V trimming: 3 bases; J trimming: 4 bases; junction bases outside the gene matches: 10. The length of the CDR3 is 18 residues. The germline V gene encodes CDR1 SGHRS and CDR2 YFSETQ. The CDR3 DNA reads TGCGCCAGCAGCTACGGGACTAGCGGGAGAATTGGGGCAGATACGCAGTATTTT. Amino acids: CASSYGTSGRIGADTQYF.

The chain employs TRBV2 and TRBJ1-5; perhaps TRBD1 as D (6 bases). Trimming cost V 6 bases and J 7 bases, with 16 bases left between them. Per germline, CDR1 SNHLY and CDR2 FYNNEI. The CDR3 runs to 14 residues. The CDR3 DNA sequence: TGTGCCAGCAGCCAGCGGGGGCAAGGGCAGCCCCAGCATTTT. Translating it yields CASSQRGQGQPQHF.

The chain couples TRBV11-1 to TRBJ2-3; D remains unclear. The V end lost 5 bases, the J end lost 0 bases, and 12 bases lay between the germline ends. From germline, CDR1 is SGHAT and CDR2 FQDESV (reference sequence). The CDR3 loop spans 15 amino acids. CDR3 residues: CASSPARPSTDTQYF. The CDR3 DNA reads TGTGCCAGCAGCCCGGCTAGACCTAGCACAGATACGCAGTATTTT.

V gene TRBV4-1 combines with J gene TRBJ2-1, with D unclear. Trimming removed 3 bases from V and 4 bases from J, with 7 bases in between. CDR1 MGHRA and CDR2 YSYEKL come from the germline V gene. There are 13 residues in the CDR3. CDR3 sequence (DNA): TGCGCCAGCAGCCATAGTAGTTACAATGAGCAGTTCTTC. Residues: CASSHSSYNEQFF.

DNA of the CDR3: TGTGCCAGCAGTGTACAGGGGGTGGAAGATGGCTACACCTTC. Encoded protein: CASSVQGVEDGYTF. The V call is TRBV7-3, the J call TRBJ1-2, with TRBD1 matching 8 bases. This CDR3 contains 14 residues. Germline trimming cut 6 bases from V and 6 bases from J; bases unmatched to any gene: 9. CDR1 and CDR2 (germline): SGHTA, FQGTGA.